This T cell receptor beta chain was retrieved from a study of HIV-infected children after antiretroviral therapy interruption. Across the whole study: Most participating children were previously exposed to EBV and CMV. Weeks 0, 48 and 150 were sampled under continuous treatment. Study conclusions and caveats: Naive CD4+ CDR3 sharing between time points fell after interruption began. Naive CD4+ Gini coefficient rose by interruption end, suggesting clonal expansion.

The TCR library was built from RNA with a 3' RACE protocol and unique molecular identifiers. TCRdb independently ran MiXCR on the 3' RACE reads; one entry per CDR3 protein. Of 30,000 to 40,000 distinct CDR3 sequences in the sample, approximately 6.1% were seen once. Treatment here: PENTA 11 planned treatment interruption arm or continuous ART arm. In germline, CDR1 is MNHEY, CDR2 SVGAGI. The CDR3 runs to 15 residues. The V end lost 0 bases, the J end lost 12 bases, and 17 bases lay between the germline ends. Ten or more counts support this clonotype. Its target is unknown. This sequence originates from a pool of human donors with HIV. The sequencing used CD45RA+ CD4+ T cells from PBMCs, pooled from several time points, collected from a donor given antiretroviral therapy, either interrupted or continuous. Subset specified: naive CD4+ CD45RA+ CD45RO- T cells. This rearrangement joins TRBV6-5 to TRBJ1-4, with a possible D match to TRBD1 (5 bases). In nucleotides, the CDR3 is TGTGCCAGCAGTTACTCGTTCGCTCGTAGGGGAGAACTGTTTTTT. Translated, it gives CASSYSFARRGELFF.